Following are 17 T cell receptor beta chains from one sample sequenced in a study of vaccination effects on CD4 cells after COVID-19. Some clones are missing from TCRdb's copy, which holds only in-frame ones; the method was immunoSEQ multiplex PCR. Here the sample spans about 65,000 clones, around 69% being singletons. These receptors' targets are unknown. Within the ViraFEST assay, antigen-specific CD4+ T cells underwent expansion with viral peptide pools prior to sequencing. CD4+ T cell isolation took place after about 11 days of culture. Nobody among the vaccine recipients had prior SARS-CoV-2 infection (nucleocapsid antibodies were negative). The sequencing used CD4+ T cells from PBMCs cultured with HCoV-NL63 spike peptides, collected before COVID-19 vaccination. The receptors derive from a human donor who received a COVID-19 vaccine.

The gene calls are TRBV3-1 (or the pseudogene TRBV3-2) and TRBJ1-3; D unresolved. This CDR3 contains 13 residues. V shed 1 base and J shed 6 bases, with 7 bases lying between them. Germline loops: CDR1 LGHDT, CDR2 YNNKEL (reference sequence). The CDR3 loop reads CASSQGTSNTIYF. CDR3 sequence (DNA): TGTGCCAGCAGCCAAGGAACCTCAAACACCATATATTTT.

The J gene is TRBJ2-5, the V gene TRBV15; perhaps TRBD2 as D (5 bases). The length of the CDR3 is 14 residues. Between the trimmed V and J ends, which lost 5 bases and 1 base, there was a span of 11 bases. Germline V lookup: CDR1 LNHNV, CDR2 YYDKDF (reference sequence). CDR3 nucleotide sequence: TGTGCCACCAGCGGCAGAGCGGCCCAAGAGACCCAGTACTTC. Protein: CATSGRAAQETQYF.

The rearrangement links TRBV29-1 to TRBJ1-5; possibly TRBD1 for D (5 bases). CDR3 length: 13 amino acids. V dropped 5 bases and J dropped 1 base, with 9 bases sitting between them. The germline V gene encodes CDR1 SQVTM and CDR2 ANQGSEA. The DNA of the CDR3 is TGCAGCGTTACAGGAGGAAGCAATCAGCCCCAGCATTTT. This gives the protein CSVTGGSNQPQHF.

This chain connects TRBV29-1 to TRBJ2-7; D possibly matches TRBD1 or TRBD2 (7 bases each). The CDR3 spans 15 residues. Germline lookup yields CDR1 SQVTM and CDR2 ANQGSEA. V was trimmed by 4 bases and J by 4 bases, leaving 20 bases between them. The CDR3 is CSVVARQGLNYEQYV. The CDR3 DNA follows: TGCAGCGTTGTCGCAAGACAGGGACTAAATTACGAGCAGTACGTC.

The CDR3 region has the DNA TGTGCCAGCAGAACCGGACAGGTTAGCAATCAGCCCCAGCATTTT. Translating it yields CASRTGQVSNQPQHF. This chain links TRBV28 with TRBJ1-5, with 7 bases lining up with TRBD1. The length of the CDR3 is 15 residues. Trimming took 6 bases from V and 0 from J; bases not matched to a gene: 5. Germline V gene data show CDR1 as MDHEN and CDR2 as SYDVKM.

V is TRBV9 and J is TRBJ1-2, with D unresolved. V lost 0 bases, J lost 6 bases, and 6 bases lay in between. Germline-derived CDR1 and CDR2 are SGDLS and YYNGEE. The CDR3 covers 12 residues. The CDR3 DNA reads as TGTGCCAGCAGCGTAGACGGCCATGGCTACACCTTC. Protein: CASSVDGHGYTF. The full variable domain, completed using reference TRBV9 and TRBJ1-2, is DSGVTQTPKHLITATGQRVTLRCSPRSGDLSVYWYQQSLDQGLQFLIQYYNGEERAKGNILERFSAQQFPDLHSELNLSSLELGDSALYFCASSVDGHGYTFGSGTRLTVV.

J is TRBJ1-1 and V is TRBV12-3 or TRBV12-4; D is unresolved. Trimming took off 3 bases at V and 2 bases at J, with 7 bases between the two ends. This CDR3 contains 13 residues. The CDR3 DNA sequence: TGTGCCAGCAGTTTTGACCAAAACACTGAAGCTTTCTTT. It specifies CASSFDQNTEAFF.

This chain uses TRBV19 with TRBJ2-5; maybe TRBD1 (6 bases). The V and J ends lost 5 bases and 0 bases respectively, with 10 bases between them. The CDR3 sequence is 14 residues long. Germline V lookup: CDR1 LNHDA, CDR2 SQIVND (reference sequence). The CDR3: CASSRWDNQETQYF. For the CDR3, the DNA is TGTGCCAGTAGTCGTTGGGACAACCAAGAGACCCAGTACTTC.

The sample holds one count of this clone. V gene TRBV6-1 combines with J gene TRBJ1-5; D is unclear. The CDR3 covers 12 residues. V lost 8 bases to trimming and J lost 2 bases, with 7 bases between them. The germline V gene has CDR1 MNHNS and CDR2 SASEGT. The CDR3 region is CASDRRNQPQHF. The CDR3 region has the DNA TGTGCCAGCGATAGGCGCAATCAGCCCCAGCATTTT.

This chain connects TRBV18 to TRBJ1-2; D is possibly TRBD1 (5 bases). The length of the CDR3 is 15 residues. V gave up 4 bases and J gave up 0 bases, with 12 bases separating them. Germline values: CDR1 KGHSH, CDR2 LQKENI. CDR3 protein: CASSRTTTANYGYTF. The DNA of the CDR3 is TGTGCCAGCTCACGGACAACAACGGCTAACTATGGCTACACCTTC.

This chain links TRBV9 with TRBJ2-1; TRBD1 or TRBD2 may be the D gene (7 bases each). The V end lost 4 bases, the J end lost 6 bases, and 20 bases lay between the germline ends. Germline V CDR1 and CDR2: SGDLS, YYNGEE. The CDR3 length is 16 residues. The CDR3 region is CASSSRAGGVGNEQFF. The CDR3, as DNA: TGTGCCAGCAGCTCCCGGGCAGGGGGGGTCGGCAATGAGCAGTTCTTC.

The chain links TRBV9 to TRBJ2-4, with 7 bases matching TRBD1. V dropped 3 bases and J dropped 6; count of bases not matched to a gene: 12. The CDR3 is 16 residues long. The germline V gene encodes CDR1 SGDLS and CDR2 YYNGEE. The CDR3 DNA reads as TGTGCCAGCAGCGAGGGGGCCGGGACAGCCTTAAACATTCAGTACTTC. Its translation: CASSEGAGTALNIQYF. The full variable domain, rest sourced from reference TRBV9 and TRBJ2-4, is DSGVTQTPKHLITATGQRVTLRCSPRSGDLSVYWYQQSLDQGLQFLIQYYNGEERAKGNILERFSAQQFPDLHSELNLSSLELGDSALYFCASSEGAGTALNIQYFGAGTRLSVL.

The V call is TRBV18, the J call TRBJ2-4; no reliable D call. V gave up 4 bases and J gave up 0 bases, with 7 bases separating them. In germline, CDR1 is KGHSH, CDR2 LQKENI. CDR3 size: 14 residues. The DNA of the CDR3 is TGTGCCAGCTCACTACCAGAAGCCAAAAACATTCAGTACTTC. Its translation is CASSLPEAKNIQYF.

The CDR3 sequence is CASSEFAGVGYTF. CDR3 sequence (DNA): TGTGCCAGCAGTGAATTTGCGGGGGTAGGCTACACCTTC. This rearrangement joins TRBV2 to TRBJ1-2; D may be TRBD1 (5 bases). Trimming cost V 2 bases and J 8 bases, with 12 bases left between them. The CDR3 totals 13 residues. Per germline, CDR1 SNHLY and CDR2 FYNNEI.

The chain links TRBV18 to TRBJ2-7; the D is unclear. The CDR3 runs to 14 residues. The germline V gene encodes CDR1 KGHSH and CDR2 LQKENI. Deletions cut 2 bases from V and 6 bases from J, with 14 bases between. The CDR3: CASSPSPDGSEQYV. The CDR3 DNA sequence: TGTGCCAGCTCACCAAGCCCCGACGGTTCCGAGCAGTACGTC.

This clone was counted a few times. The V gene is TRBV5-1, the J gene TRBJ2-1; D is unclear. The CDR3 totals 13 residues. Germline V gives CDR1 SGHRS, CDR2 YFSETQ. Between the trimmed V and J ends, which lost 4 bases and 4 bases, there was a span of 9 bases. The CDR3 DNA reads as TGCGCCAGCAGCATAGACACGTACAATGAGCAGTTCTTC. This encodes CASSIDTYNEQFF.

A single count supports this clone. This sequence joins TRBV11-3 and TRBJ2-7; 7 positions agree with TRBD2. After removal of 5 bases from V and 7 bases from J, the junction contained 23 bases not matched to a gene. Germline V gives CDR1 SGHNT, CDR2 YENEEA. The CDR3 runs 18 residues. The CDR3 region is CASSRTRKLLCRAREQYV. DNA of the CDR3: TGTGCCAGCAGCCGGACTAGGAAATTACTATGTCGCGCGAGGGAGCAGTACGTC.